These T cell receptor beta chains were read from a single sample in a study of shared clonotypes between healthy human individuals. Libraries were prepared by immunoSEQ multiplex PCR; TCRdb keeps only in-frame clonotypes and omits some of them. The sample holds around 2,000,000 clones; about 95% are singletons and the top ten take about 1.1%. Material: naive CD8+ T cells sorted from blood. These receptors were taken from a young man in good health. Both conserved end residues are part of each CDR3. The D gene is left open where the match is weak. Clone size is shown for a subset of rows, as once, few, many or a class of expanded clone.

v_call,d_call,j_call,clone_size,cdr3_nt,cdr3_aa
TRBV5-6,TRBD1,TRBJ2-5,NA,TGTGCCAGCTCTTCCGGGACAGGACAAGAGACCCAGTACTTC,CASSSGTGQETQYF
TRBV11-3,NA,TRBJ2-1,once,TGTGCCAGCAGCCCCCGAATGGATAATGAGCAGTTCTTC,CASSPRMDNEQFF
TRBV9,TRBD1,TRBJ2-5,NA,TGTGCCAGCAGCGTAGGAATAGAAGGGGGCATAGAGACCCAGTACTTC,CASSVGIEGGIETQYF
TRBV28,TRBD1,TRBJ1-1,NA,TGTGCCAGCAGCAACGACAGGGGGCGTGGGGACACTGAAGCTTTCTTT,CASSNDRGRGDTEAFF
TRBV5-1,NA,TRBJ1-1,NA,TGCGCCAGCAGCTTGGAATTCGGCACAGATGCTGAAGCTTTCTTT,CASSLEFGTDAEAFF
TRBV10-3,NA,TRBJ2-3,few,TGTGCCATCAGTGAGGCAGATACGCAGTATTTT,CAISEADTQYF
TRBV13,TRBD2,TRBJ2-7,NA,TGTGCCAGCAGCAGCCGGGGACTAGCGGGGGGATACGAGCAGTACTTC,CASSSRGLAGGYEQYF
TRBV5-6,NA,TRBJ1-2,NA,TGTGCCAGCAGCACAGACAGTCCCCTCGTCTATGGCTACACCTTC,CASSTDSPLVYGYTF
TRBV9,NA,TRBJ2-3,NA,TGTGCCAGCAGCGTAGCGGGGAGCACAGATACGCAGTATTTT,CASSVAGSTDTQYF
TRBV6-5,NA,TRBJ2-7,NA,TGTGCCAGCAGTTCCGGGACGGGGTTCTACGAGCAGTACTTC,CASSSGTGFYEQYF
TRBV19,TRBD1,TRBJ1-5,NA,TGTGCCAGTAGTATGCAGGGTGAGGGGGCGACCCCCTATAGCAATCAGCCCCAGCATTTT,CASSMQGEGATPYSNQPQHF
TRBV27,TRBD1,TRBJ2-2,NA,TGTGCCAGCAGTCTTTATCAGGGGGCCGGGGAGCTGTTTTTT,CASSLYQGAGELFF
TRBV28,TRBD1,TRBJ1-1,NA,TGTGCCAGCAGTTTCCAGGGGGGGAACACTGAAGCTTTCTTT,CASSFQGGNTEAFF
TRBV13,NA,TRBJ2-7,NA,TGTGCCAGCAGCTTAGGCCGGTCCTACGAGCAGTACTTC,CASSLGRSYEQYF
TRBV30,TRBD1,TRBJ2-7,NA,TGTGCCTTAGACAGGGGTAGCTCCTACGAGCAGTACTTC,CALDRGSSYEQYF
TRBV9,NA,TRBJ2-7,NA,TGTGCCAGCAGCCGAGACGTCACCTACGAGCAGTACTTC,CASSRDVTYEQYF
TRBV5-1,NA,TRBJ2-7,NA,TGCGCCAGCAGCTTGGGAAGGGTTGGGCTAGGGACCTACGAGCAGTACTTC,CASSLGRVGLGTYEQYF
TRBV7-7,TRBD2,TRBJ2-7,NA,TGTGCTAGCAGCCCGACTAGCGGATCCTACGAGCAGTACTTC,CASSPTSGSYEQYF
TRBV5-5,NA,TRBJ1-4,NA,TGTGCCAGCAGCTTGATCCGGGGCGGTAATGAAAAACTGTTTTTT,CASSLIRGGNEKLFF
TRBV9,NA,TRBJ2-3,NA,TGTGCCAGCAGCGTAGGCCCCACAGATACGCAGTATTTT,CASSVGPTDTQYF
TRBV7-8,TRBD1,TRBJ1-2,NA,TGTGCCAGCAGCTTAGACAGGGGAGCTCATGGCTACACCTTC,CASSLDRGAHGYTF
TRBV11-3,NA,TRBJ1-1,NA,TGTGCCAGCAGCTTAGATCCGGGGGGTGAAGCTTTCTTT,CASSLDPGGEAFF